This T cell receptor (beta chain) was sequenced during a study of Ad26.COV2.S vaccination and SARS-CoV-2 variants. Study results and caveats: Possibly, TCR breadth and depth analyses underestimated total T cell responses. Substantial response breadth was reportedly seen for spike-specific CD8+ and CD4+ T cells after vaccination.

Concerning this clone: What it binds is unknown.

TCRdb keeps only in-frame clones here, not all; method: immunoSEQ multiplex PCR. The repertoire holds about 87,000 clones, with roughly 84% as singletons. Trimming at V came to 6 bases and at J to 7 bases, leaving 6 bases not matched to a gene. This CDR3 region has 14 residues. CDR1 is SNHLY, CDR2 FYNNEI, per germline. The receptor was derived from a human donor who had recovered from COVID-19. The input for sequencing was peripheral blood, taken after recovery from COVID-19. The gene calls are TRBV2 and TRBJ1-5; 10 bases map to TRBD1. For the CDR3, the DNA is TGTGCCAGCAGCTTCGGGACAGGGGAACAGCCCCAGCATTTT. Translation gives CASSFGTGEQPQHF. The full variable domain, in which reference TRBV2 and TRBJ1-5 provide the parts outside the CDR3, is EPEVTQTPSHQVTQMGQEVILRCVPISNHLYFYWYRQILGQKVEFLVSFYNNEISEKSEIFDDQFSVERPDGSNFTLKIRSTKLEDSAMYFCASSFGTGEQPQHFGDGTRLSIL.